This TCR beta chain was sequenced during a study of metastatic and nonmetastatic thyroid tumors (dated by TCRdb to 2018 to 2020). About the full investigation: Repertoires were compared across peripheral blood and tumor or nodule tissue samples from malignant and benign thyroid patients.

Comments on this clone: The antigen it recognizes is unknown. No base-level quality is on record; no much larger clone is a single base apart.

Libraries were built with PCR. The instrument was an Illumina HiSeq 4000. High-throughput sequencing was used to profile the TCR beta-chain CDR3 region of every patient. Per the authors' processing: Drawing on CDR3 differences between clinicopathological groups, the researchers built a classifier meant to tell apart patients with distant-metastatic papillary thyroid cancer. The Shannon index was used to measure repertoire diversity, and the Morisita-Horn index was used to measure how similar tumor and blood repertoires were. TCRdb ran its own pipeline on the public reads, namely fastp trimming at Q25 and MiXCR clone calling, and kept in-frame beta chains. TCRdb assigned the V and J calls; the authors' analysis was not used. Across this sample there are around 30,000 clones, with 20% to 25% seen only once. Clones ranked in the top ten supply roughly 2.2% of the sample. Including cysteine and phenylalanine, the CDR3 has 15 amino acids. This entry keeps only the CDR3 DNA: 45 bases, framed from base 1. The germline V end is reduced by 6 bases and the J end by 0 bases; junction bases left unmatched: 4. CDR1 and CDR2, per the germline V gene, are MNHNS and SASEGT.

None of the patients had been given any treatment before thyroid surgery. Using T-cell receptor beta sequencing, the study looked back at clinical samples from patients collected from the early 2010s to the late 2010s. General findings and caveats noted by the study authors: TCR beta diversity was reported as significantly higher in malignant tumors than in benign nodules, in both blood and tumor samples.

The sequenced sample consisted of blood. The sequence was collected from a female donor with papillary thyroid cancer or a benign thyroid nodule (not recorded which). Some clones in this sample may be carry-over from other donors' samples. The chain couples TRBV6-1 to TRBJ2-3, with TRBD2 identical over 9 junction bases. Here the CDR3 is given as CASSGTSFSTDTQYF. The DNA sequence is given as TGTGCCAGCAGCGGGACTAGCTTTAGCACAGATACGCAGTATTTT.